This TCR beta chain was profiled in a study of regulatory T cells in long-lasting Graves disease (dated by TCRdb to the early 2020s). Study-wide context: Patients with newly diagnosed Graves' disease had been on antithyroid drugs for under 3 months. This study used TCR sequencing and RNA sequencing of peripheral blood to compare persistent Graves' disease patients against newly diagnosed Graves' disease patients. The study was conducted in China and was registered as a clinical trial. TCR sequencing covered 13 persistent and roughly 20 newly diagnosed Graves' disease patients, around 35 samples in total.

What the work shows at the level of the full study, not this receptor alone: The authors noted that the small sample size was a limitation that may lower accuracy. Only the TCR beta chain was sequenced and analyzed. Persistent Graves' disease patients showed lower TCR Shannon entropy and fewer highly expanded clones than newly diagnosed patients, suggesting clonal expansion. Only peripheral blood was studied, because thyroid tissue, the primary lesion, was inaccessible. Persistent patients shared more public clonotypes among themselves (around 2,500) than newly diagnosed patients did (more than 950).

There are many counts of this clonotype. Its antigen is unknown. No base quality information exists; no much larger clone differs at one position. Per the publication, the time point label means: newly diagnosed GD, antithyroid drugs for less than 3 months. RNA was extracted from PBMCs in TRIzol for both TCR sequencing and RNA sequencing. The diagnosis of Graves' disease followed American Thyroid Association guidelines. The patients came from an endocrinology department in Xi'an, China. Each patient gave around 9 milliliters of peripheral blood, collected in an EDTA anticoagulant tube. Ficoll Paque Plus density gradient separation was used to isolate PBMCs, and no further T cell sorting was done. An Agilent 2100 Bioanalyzer and agarose gel were used to assess RNA quality, and a NanoDrop 2000 was used to measure RNA concentration. The library was generated by multiplex PCR. Sequencing instrument: Illumina HiSeq 4000. To build TCR beta libraries, CDR3 regions were amplified by Arm-PCR using iRepertoire HTBI primers. PCR products were gel purified before sequencing. Turning to the authors' computational methods: Across samples, 62 TRBV and over 11 TRBJ segments were identified and used for gene usage analysis of CDR3 amino acid clonotypes. COPE and FqMerger were used to merge the filtered high-quality paired reads into contigs. Contigs were aligned with BLAST to IMGT TRBV, TRBD and TRBJ reference genes, and CDR3 was defined per IMGT. Clonotypes above 0.1% frequency were classified as highly expanded clones. Repertoire diversity was measured by Shannon entropy, and V-J evenness by the Gini coefficient. A clonotype was considered public if more than one individual shared it. Using fastp trimming at Q25 and MiXCR clonotype assembly, TCRdb reanalyzed the public sequencing data and kept in-frame beta chains. Merged by CDR3 protein, the rows form single entries marked with the most common genes and DNA. The V and J calls, along with clone size, are taken from TCRdb and not from the paper's own processing. Present in this sample are fewer than 650,000 distinct CDR3 sequences, around 15% of which were seen just once. Jointly, the top ten make up around 19% of the sample.

This sample also appeared in a second study, on T cells in Graves' hyperthyroidism and ophthalmopathy. As the second publication notes: Graves' hyperthyroidism was defined as stable when no progression to ophthalmopathy occurred over 18 months of follow-up. Hyperthyroidism patients were newly diagnosed, had a disease duration of under 2 months, and were aged 18 to 65 years. Any patient with an uncontrolled infection, another autoimmune disease, pregnancy or lactation was excluded. Diagnoses relied on clinical symptoms, serum thyroxine and TRAb, thyroid ultrasound and orbital computed tomography. The TCR CDR3 was subjected to a first round of RT-PCR using the HTBI primer set and the Qiagen OneStep RT-PCR kit. Most expanded thyroid clonotypes (frequency above 0.001) were also detected in blood, suggesting blood repertoires may reflect thyroid immune responses. A 13 V-J signature model separated ophthalmopathy from stable hyperthyroidism, with over 85% sensitivity and about 81% specificity in cross-validation and 80%/75% in testing. In validation, the model predicted progression to ophthalmopathy with over 60% sensitivity and 72% to 75% specificity, a median of approximately 6.5 months before onset. A discovery cohort of around 98 patients, approximately 45 with Graves' ophthalmopathy and over 55 with stable Graves' hyperthyroidism, was used to find distinguishing TCR V-J signatures. An independent validation cohort of about 19 hyperthyroidism patients and 17 patients who later progressed to ophthalmopathy tested prospective prediction of ophthalmopathy. The approximately 90 discovery patients were randomly split 7:3 into training and test sets. The study also compared thyroid tissue and blood T-cell repertoires from roughly 6 Graves' hyperthyroidism patients. After blood sampling, hyperthyroidism patients were treated with methimazole at a starting dose of 30 mg daily, and ophthalmopathy patients were treated with high-dose intravenous methylprednisolone. Libraries were constructed in a second round of multiplex PCR, after which size selection and purification were performed. Libraries were sequenced paired-end with 100 bp reads on an Illumina HiSeq2000. Raw data were processed with SOAPnuke, discarding reads with adapters, uncalled bases, mean Phred below 15, or no exact constant-primer or identifier match. COPE v1.2.5 was used to merge high-quality paired reads, and clonotypes were defined as unique nucleotide sequences. MiTCR v1.1 was used to align the clonotypes against IMGT TRBV, TRBD and TRBJ reference segments. The analysis included only V-J combinations with a frequency above 0.0001, which together covered 99% to 99.2% of the repertoires. A TCS score was defined as the ratio of F50 (clonal expansion) to E x V (chaos), with BLOSUM62-based TCRdist applied between CDR3 peptides within each V-J. Welch's t-statistics and random forest reduced 450 to 600 V-J features to roughly 13, which were used in a naive Bayes classifier (R e1071). No statistical method was used to set the sample size in advance, and investigators knew the group allocation. The paper reports TCR Vbeta CDR3 sequencing of 135 peripheral blood samples: approximately 41 ophthalmopathy, about 75 hyperthyroidism and some 17 progressor patients.

Sample: peripheral blood mononuclear cells (PBMCs), taken at new diagnosis, from a patient treated with antithyroid drugs. This TCR derives from a young woman with Graves disease. Donor details come from another sample of the same person, matched by shared clones.

CDR3 loop: CASCLLGGYEQYF. The base sequence is TGTGCCAGCTGCCTTCTGGGGGGTTACGAGCAGTACTTC. The rearranged segments are TRBV28 and TRBJ2-7, with TRBD2 as a weak D call on 6 bases. Inclusive of the bounding cysteine and phenylalanine, the CDR3 is 13 residues long. Only the CDR3 portion is preserved as DNA: 39 bases, with reading frame beginning at the first base. Via the germline V gene, CDR1 is MDHEN and CDR2 SYDVKM. V lost 8 bases and J lost 4 bases; the stretch between them is 15 bases long.